The 29 T cell receptor beta chains listed next were all sequenced from one sample in a study of T-cell reconstitution after alpha-beta-depleted transplantation in children. Unique molecular identifiers were used in preparing the TCRbeta library. From the PCR reads, TCRdb called clonotypes with MiXCR, one entry per CDR3 protein. The data contain about a million distinct CDR3 sequences, 25% to 35% of them seen just once; the ten biggest clones take up about 28%. The input for sequencing was PBMCs, mostly from graft donor cells, taken 360 days after TCRalphabeta/CD19-depleted stem cell transplant. Receptor source: a boy less than two years old who had a stem cell transplant for SCID, so the T cells may come from the graft donor.

The rearrangement uses TRBV18 and TRBJ1-5; D is possibly TRBD1 (5 bases). The ends were cut back, 3 bases at V and 5 bases at J, with 14 bases in the middle. Germline assignment: CDR1 KGHSH and CDR2 LQKENI. The length of the CDR3 is 15 residues. CDR3 region: CASSPSGQVYQPQHF. The CDR3 coding sequence is TGTGCCAGCTCACCCTCAGGGCAGGTCTATCAGCCCCAGCATTTT.

This clonotype was recorded a few times. This chain joins TRBV6-2 or TRBV6-3 and TRBJ2-5; D is perhaps TRBD1 (5 bases). Germline V gives CDR1 MNHEY, CDR2 SVGEGT. V was cut by 2 bases and J by 5 bases, with 15 bases left in between. CDR3 size: 15 residues. The CDR3 bases are TGTGCCAGCAGTTACCTCAGGGTGGATACGGAGACCCAGTACTTC. Amino acid sequence: CASSYLRVDTETQYF.

This clonotype was picked up a small number of times. The chain recombines TRBV24-1 with TRBJ2-1, with a possible D match to TRBD2 (5 bases). CDR1 KGHDR and CDR2 SFDVKD come from the germline V gene. This CDR3 has 17 residues. Trimming shortened V by 0 bases and J by 9 bases, and 20 bases separated the two germline ends. CDR3 in DNA: TGTGCCACCAGTGATTTGCAACGGGGAAAGTCAACAAGTGAGCAGTTCTTC. Residues: CATSDLQRGKSTSEQFF.

Only a few counts were recorded for this clonotype. The chain carries TRBV28 and TRBJ1-2; D gene uncertain. Trimming stripped 6 bases from V and 0 bases from J, with 5 bases between. Germline V CDR1 and CDR2: MDHEN, SYDVKM. The CDR3 is made up of 12 amino acids. The CDR3 bases are TGTGCCAGCAGCATAGCTAACTATGGCTACACCTTC. Encoded protein: CASSIANYGYTF.

The sample holds many counts of this clonotype. V and J are TRBV28 and TRBJ1-5; tentative D call: TRBD1 (5 bases). CDR3 length: 15 amino acids. Trimming took 4 bases from V and 3 from J, leaving 13 bases between them. CDR1 and CDR2 from the germline V gene are MDHEN and SYDVKM. CDR3 region: CASSSLTGSNQPQHF. The CDR3 DNA is TGTGCCAGCAGTTCACTAACAGGATCCAATCAGCCCCAGCATTTT.

The gene calls are TRBV7-2 and TRBJ2-1; possible D gene TRBD1, 5 bases. V lost 8 bases, J lost 6 bases, and 11 bases lay in between. Germline V gene sequence: CDR1 SGHTA, CDR2 FQGNSA. CDR3 length: 12 residues. The CDR3 bases are TGTGCCAGCGGCCTAGGGGCCAATGAGCAGTTCTTC. It translates to CASGLGANEQFF.

There are a few counts of this clonotype. V is TRBV4-1 and J is TRBJ1-6; D uncertain. The CDR3 extends over 13 amino acids. Per germline, CDR1 MGHRA and CDR2 YSYEKL. V was clipped by 1 base and J by 10 bases, with 8 bases between them. The CDR3 DNA is TGCGCCAGCAGCCAAGGATCCTCCTCACCCCTCCACTTT. Its protein product is CASSQGSSSPLHF.

This chain uses TRBV4-3 with TRBJ2-3; D possibly matches TRBD1 or TRBD2 (5 bases each). The CDR3 is 18 amino acids. Germline CDR1 reads LGHNA; CDR2 reads YSLEER. Trimming took off 5 bases at V and 2 bases at J, with 23 bases between the two ends. CDR3 region: CASSGSEGSLSDTDTQYF. In nucleotides, the CDR3 is TGCGCCAGCAGCGGATCTGAGGGGAGCTTATCTGACACAGATACGCAGTATTTT.

This clonotype was counted between two and nine times. J is TRBJ1-1 and V is TRBV5-1, with D possibly TRBD1 on 5 matching bases. CDR3 length: 15 residues. Germline V gene lookup returns CDR1 SGHRS and CDR2 YFSETQ. Trimming pared 3 bases from V and 1 base from J, leaving 13 bases between. The CDR3: CASSSGPGKNTEAFF. The CDR3 nucleotides read TGCGCCAGCAGCTCAGGGCCGGGGAAGAACACTGAAGCTTTCTTT. Combining the CDR3 with reference TRBV5-1 and TRBJ1-1 gives the whole variable domain KAGVTQTPRYLIKTRGQQVTLSCSPISGHRSVSWYQQTPGQGLQFLFEYFSETQRNKGNFPGRFSGRQFSNSRSEMNVSTLELGDSALYLCASSSGPGKNTEAFFGQGTRLTVV.

V is TRBV5-1 and J is TRBJ2-1; TRBD2 matches at 10 bases. Germline V gene sequence: CDR1 SGHRS, CDR2 YFSETQ. This CDR3 contains 18 residues. The junction had 6 bases not matched to a gene; V was cut back by 0 bases and J by 0 bases. CDR3 coding DNA: TGCGCCAGCAGCTTGGGGCTAGCGGGGGCCCCCTCCTACAATGAGCAGTTCTTC. This gives the protein CASSLGLAGAPSYNEQFF. The whole variable domain, remainder taken from reference TRBV5-1 and TRBJ2-1, is KAGVTQTPRYLIKTRGQQVTLSCSPISGHRSVSWYQQTPGQGLQFLFEYFSETQRNKGNFPGRFSGRQFSNSRSEMNVSTLELGDSALYLCASSLGLAGAPSYNEQFFGPGTRLTVL.

There are a few counts of this clonotype. The CDR3 spells CASTFGQVLHEQYF. The CDR3 DNA sequence: TGTGCCAGCACCTTCGGACAGGTATTACACGAGCAGTACTTC. V gene TRBV12-3 or TRBV12-4 combines with J gene TRBJ2-7; the match to TRBD1 covers 7 bases. V dropped 7 bases and J dropped 5; count of bases not matched to a gene: 11. The CDR3 has 14 residues.

V usage is TRBV13 and J usage is TRBJ1-2, with D unresolved. Germline V CDR1 and CDR2: PRHDT, FYEKMQ (reference sequence). Trimming stripped 10 bases from V and 1 base from J, with 16 bases between. This CDR3 comprises 14 residues. In DNA form, the CDR3 reads TGTGCCACCACTTGGGAGGCGTTTAACTATGGCTACACCTTC. Its translation: CATTWEAFNYGYTF.

This chain connects TRBV5-5 to TRBJ2-3, with TRBD2 identical over 7 bases. The CDR3 totals 16 residues. The ends lost 1 base at V and 1 base at J; junction bases unmatched: 6. Germline V lookup: CDR1 SGHKS, CDR2 YYEKEE (reference sequence). The CDR3 here is CASSLWFTSGTDTQYF. CDR3 sequence (DNA): TGTGCCAGCAGCTTGTGGTTTACTAGCGGCACAGATACGCAGTATTTT.

This clonotype was seen a single time. The genes are TRBV20-1 and TRBJ2-3, with D unresolved. The CDR3 runs to 12 residues. The V end lost 6 bases, the J end lost 2 bases, and 9 bases lay between the germline ends. Germline CDR1 and CDR2: DFQATT and SNEGSKA (reference sequence). CDR3 region: CSAGGDTDTQYF. CDR3 bases: TGCAGTGCCGGTGGGGACACAGATACGCAGTATTTT.

This clonotype appeared a few times. CDR3 region: CASSSPQGRFYGYTF. CDR3 nucleotide sequence: TGTGCCAGCAGCTCCCCACAGGGGCGGTTCTATGGCTACACCTTC. This rearrangement joins TRBV6-1 to TRBJ1-2; 7 bases map to TRBD1. Germline lookup yields CDR1 MNHNS and CDR2 SASEGT. The V gene end was trimmed by 6 bases and the J gene end by 4 bases; junction bases not matched to a gene: 11. This CDR3 comprises 15 residues.

This clonotype occurred many times. J is TRBJ1-1 and V is TRBV3-1; 8 bases are shared with TRBD1. This CDR3 has 12 amino acids. Trimming cost V 4 bases and J 7 bases; bases outside gene matches: 2. Germline V lookup: CDR1 LGHDT, CDR2 YNNKEL (reference sequence). The CDR3 coding sequence is TGTGCCAGCAGCCTACAGGGGGGTGAAGCTTTCTTT. Translating it yields CASSLQGGEAFF.

This sequence joins TRBV5-1 and TRBJ1-1; D is possibly TRBD1 (5 bases). With 4 bases removed from V and 8 bases from J, the gap between germline ends came to 21 bases. Germline lookup yields CDR1 SGHRS and CDR2 YFSETQ. The CDR3 consists of 15 residues. This chain's CDR3 is CASSAVGTRDGEAFF. The CDR3 DNA is TGCGCCAGCAGCGCCGTCGGGACTCGGGATGGGGAAGCTTTCTTT.

The chain links TRBV20-1 to TRBJ2-7, with TRBD2 as a possible D gene (5 bases). Trimming removed 4 bases from V and 0 bases from J, with 13 bases in between. CDR1 and CDR2 from the germline V gene are DFQATT and SNEGSKA (reference sequence). The length of the CDR3 is 14 residues. The CDR3 sequence is CSAIGGSSSYEQYF. In DNA form, the CDR3 reads TGCAGTGCTATAGGAGGTTCTAGCTCCTACGAGCAGTACTTC.

This clonotype turned up a few times. The rearrangement uses TRBV29-1 and TRBJ2-7; possible D gene TRBD2, 6 bases. Trimming shortened V by 4 bases and J by 2 bases, and 15 bases separated the two germline ends. The germline gives CDR1 SQVTM, CDR2 ANQGSEA. This CDR3 is built from 14 residues. DNA of the CDR3: TGCAGCGTTGCCTCCGGGACTCCTCCCTACGAGCAGTACTTC. It translates to CSVASGTPPYEQYF.

Regarding this clonotype: The CDR3 end shows no conserved phenylalanine or tryptophan, and so a read error is likely. The chain joins TRBV7-8 to TRBJ1-1; unclear D gene. V lost 6 bases and J lost 1, with 12 bases in between. The CDR3 runs to 14 residues. Germline V gene sequence: CDR1 SGHVS, CDR2 FQNEAQ. The CDR3 here is CASRNPLGNTEAFV. The CDR3 DNA reads as TGTGCCAGCAGGAACCCATTGGGGAACACTGAAGCTTTCGTT.

The chain links TRBV27 to TRBJ2-7; TRBD2 agrees at 8 bases. This CDR3 comprises 17 residues. The J segment lost 0 bases and the V segment lost 2 bases, leaving 9 bases of the junction unmatched. Germline lookup yields CDR1 MNHEY and CDR2 SMNVEV (reference sequence). CDR3 protein: CASSLKVAGFPSYEQYF. The CDR3 coding sequence is TGTGCCAGCAGTTTAAAAGTAGCGGGGTTTCCCTCCTACGAGCAGTACTTC.

The V gene is TRBV20-1, the J gene TRBJ2-4; TRBD2 is a possible D gene (5 bases). Germline lookup yields CDR1 DFQATT and CDR2 SNEGSKA (reference sequence). The V and J ends lost 1 base and 4 bases respectively, with 11 bases between them. The CDR3 totals 14 residues. For the CDR3, the DNA is TGCAGTGCTAGAGGAGGGCTACCTAAAAACATTCAGTACTTC. This codes for CSARGGLPKNIQYF.

This clonotype was counted only a few times. This sequence joins TRBV4-2 and TRBJ1-3; D possibly corresponds to TRBD1 (5 bases). Trimming removed 2 bases at V and 1 base at J, with 9 bases between. Germline assignment: CDR1 LGHNA and CDR2 YNFKEQ. The CDR3 sequence is 15 residues long. As DNA, the CDR3 is TGTGCCAGCAGCCAACGCGGGGGGTCTGGAAACACCATATATTTT. Its protein is CASSQRGGSGNTIYF.

The chain recombines TRBV12-3 or TRBV12-4 with TRBJ2-2, with TRBD2 identical over 7 bases. This CDR3 has 16 amino acids. V shed 5 bases and J 4 bases; nucleotides not matched to a gene: 10. CDR3 in amino acids: CASSPQLATVTGELFF. The CDR3 DNA sequence: TGTGCCAGCAGTCCCCAACTAGCGACCGTCACCGGGGAGCTGTTTTTT.

The rearrangement links TRBV15 to TRBJ1-1; D is unclear. The CDR3 is 14 amino acids. Germline CDR1 is LNHNV and CDR2 is YYDKDF (reference sequence). V lost 0 bases to trimming and J lost 2 bases, with 7 bases between them. The CDR3: CATSRDYPNTEAFF. The CDR3 bases are TGTGCCACCAGCAGAGATTACCCCAACACTGAAGCTTTCTTT. The full variable domain, rest sourced from reference TRBV15 and TRBJ1-1, is DAMVIQNPRYQVTQFGKPVTLSCSQTLNHNVMYWYQQKSSQAPKLLFHYYDKDFNNEADTPDNFQSRRPNTSFCFLDIRSPGLGDTAMYLCATSRDYPNTEAFFGQGTRLTVV.

The gene calls are TRBV5-1 and TRBJ2-7; 9 bases are a match to TRBD1. The CDR3 loop spans 16 amino acids. Trimming removed 2 bases from V and 3 bases from J; junction bases left unmatched: 9. The germline V gene has CDR1 SGHRS and CDR2 YFSETQ. CDR3 in DNA: TGCGCCAGCAGCTTTGTAGCCGGGACAGGGAACTACGAGCAGTACTTC. Encoded protein: CASSFVAGTGNYEQYF.

This clonotype was detected only a few times. The V gene is TRBV5-5, the J gene TRBJ2-1; D uncertain. This CDR3 has 14 amino acids. V lost 2 bases to trimming and J lost 4 bases, with 10 bases between them. In germline, CDR1 is SGHKS, CDR2 YYEKEE (reference sequence). The CDR3 reads CASSFPGPYNEQFF. CDR3 in DNA: TGTGCCAGCAGCTTCCCTGGGCCGTACAATGAGCAGTTCTTC.

The chain combines TRBV6-4 with TRBJ2-3; no firm D call. The CDR3 runs to 15 residues. The germline gives CDR1 MRHNA, CDR2 SNTAGT. V was pared by 4 bases and J by 3 bases, with 14 bases between. The CDR3 DNA sequence: TGTGCCAGCAGTGCCACAGTACGAGTAACAGATACGCAGTATTTT. It translates to CASSATVRVTDTQYF.

The chain recombines TRBV5-6 with TRBJ1-2; TRBD1 might be the D (5 bases). V lost 2 bases and J lost 4, with 12 bases in between. CDR1 is SGHDT and CDR2 is YYEEEE in the germline V gene. The CDR3 length is 14 residues. The CDR3, as DNA: TGTGCCAGCAGCTTCGACAGTAGATTCTATGGCTACACCTTC. It specifies CASSFDSRFYGYTF.